These 15 T cell receptor beta chains were all obtained from the same sample, sequenced in a study of vaccination effects on CD4 cells after COVID-19 (dated by TCRdb to the early 2020s). The method was the immunoSEQ multiplex PCR assay. The clones in this table, taken by TCRdb from immuneACCESS, are in-frame only. Not every clone is retained; where verified, under half of the shortfall comes from an unresolved V gene, and the cause of the rest is unknown. A total of some 59,000 clones appear in this sample, over 80% of them only once. Of the sample, roughly 2.2% falls within the top ten clones. In the ViraFEST assay, PBMC were stimulated with viral peptide pools, and TCR sequencing was then used to find antigen-specific CD4+ T cell clonotypes based on their expansion. After less than 13 days of culture, CD4+ T cells were isolated with the EasySep CD4+ T cell isolation kit. Their antigens remain unidentified.

The sample consisted of CD4+ T cells from PBMCs cultured with HCoV-229E spike peptides, taken before COVID-19 vaccination. The sample's cell subset or site, from its label and the paper: HCoV-229E spike overlapping peptide pool stimulation. The receptor source for this set is a human donor who received a COVID-19 vaccine.

The CDR3: CASSYGDRGDGKLFF. CDR3 in DNA: TGTGCCAGCAGTTACGGTGACAGGGGCGACGGAAAACTGTTTTTT. The rearrangement joins TRBV6-5 to TRBJ1-4, with 8 positions matching TRBD1. CDR3 length: 15 residues. J was trimmed by 10 bases and V by 2 bases; bases with no gene match: 9. Germline-derived CDR1 and CDR2 are MNHEY and SVGAGI.

The chain uses TRBV6-5 and TRBJ1-6, with D unresolved. The CDR3 spans 16 residues. Germline V lookup: CDR1 MNHEY, CDR2 SVGAGI. The V and J ends lost 0 bases and 5 bases respectively, with 11 bases between them. DNA of the CDR3: TGTGCCAGCAGTTACTCGGTGACTTCAGATAATTCACCCCTCCACTTT. Residues: CASSYSVTSDNSPLHF.

The rearrangement joins TRBV19 to TRBJ1-5, with a possible D match to TRBD1 (5 bases). V was cut by 1 base and J by 5 bases, with 12 bases left in between. The CDR3 contains 15 residues. Germline CDR1 is LNHDA and CDR2 is SQIVND (reference sequence). In DNA, the CDR3 is TGTGCCAGTAGTATAGCCGGGGGAGGCGATCAGCCCCAGCATTTT. This gives the protein CASSIAGGGDQPQHF.

The rearrangement uses TRBV18 and TRBJ1-1; a weak D match, TRBD1 (5 bases). This CDR3 has 17 amino acids. The germline gives CDR1 KGHSH, CDR2 LQKENI. V was pared by 4 bases and J by 2 bases, with 20 bases between. The CDR3 region is CASSQLNTPGPNTEAFF. DNA of the CDR3: TGTGCCAGCTCACAACTAAACACACCAGGGCCCAACACTGAAGCTTTCTTT.

The V and J genes are TRBV12-3 or TRBV12-4 and TRBJ1-4, with D tentatively TRBD1 (5 bases). The CDR3 length is 13 residues. Trimming removed 6 bases from V and 14 bases from J, with 19 bases in between. The CDR3 nucleotides read TGTGCCAGCAGCCGCTTCCTTCAGGGTAGTCTGTTTTTT. Translated, it gives CASSRFLQGSLFF.

The chain links TRBV11-3 to TRBJ1-5; D is possibly TRBD1 (6 bases). Per germline, CDR1 SGHNT and CDR2 YENEEA. The CDR3 is 16 residues long. V lost 1 base and J lost 3, with 13 bases in between. CDR3 DNA: TGTGCCAGCAGCTTAGGTATCGGACAGAACAATCAGCCCCAGCATTTT. It translates to CASSLGIGQNNQPQHF.

This clone occurred once. The chain joins TRBV2 to TRBJ2-1; 8 bases are shared with TRBD2. The length of the CDR3 is 14 residues. Trimming removed 3 bases from V and 7 bases from J; junction bases left unmatched: 5. The germline V gene encodes CDR1 SNHLY and CDR2 FYNNEI. The CDR3 loop is CASSDGGGLNEQFF. The CDR3 bases are TGTGCCAGCAGTGACGGGGGGGGCCTTAATGAGCAGTTCTTC.

V is TRBV29-1 and J is TRBJ1-5, with a possible D match to TRBD1 (6 bases). CDR1 is SQVTM, CDR2 ANQGSEA, per germline. The CDR3 length is 18 residues. Trimming shortened V by 0 bases and J by 0 bases, and 18 bases separated the two germline ends. The CDR3 nucleotides read TGCAGCGTTGAAGATCTAATGGACAGAAGATATAGCAATCAGCCCCAGCATTTT. This encodes CSVEDLMDRRYSNQPQHF.

The rearrangement joins TRBV24-1 to TRBJ1-1; D possibly corresponds to TRBD1 (5 bases). V lost 4 bases to trimming and J lost 4 bases, with 21 bases between them. CDR3 length equals 17 residues. CDR1 KGHDR and CDR2 SFDVKD come from the germline V gene. In nucleotides, the CDR3 is TGTGCCACCAGTGACCCAGGCGCGGGGGGGACCGTCACTGAAGCTTTCTTT. Amino acid sequence: CATSDPGAGGTVTEAFF.

V and J are TRBV30 and TRBJ1-2; D is ambiguous. The CDR3 spans 16 residues. Deletions cut 0 bases from V and 6 bases from J, with 20 bases between. CDR1 GTSNPN and CDR2 SVGIG come from the germline V gene (reference sequence). CDR3 DNA: TGTGCCTGGAGTGTTAATGTCTTCATTAACGAGAATGGCTACACCTTC. This codes for CAWSVNVFINENGYTF.

The chain joins TRBV6-5 to TRBJ1-3; 7 nucleotides line up with TRBD1. CDR1 MNHEY and CDR2 SVGAGI come from the germline V gene. The CDR3 length is 15 residues. V lost 8 bases and J lost 2; bases outside the gene matches: 9. The CDR3 spells CASHHLTGTGNTIYF. DNA for the CDR3: TGTGCCAGCCACCACCTGACAGGGACTGGAAACACCATATATTTT.

The V call is TRBV3-1 (or the pseudogene TRBV3-2), the J call TRBJ2-1, with a tentative D call TRBD2 (7 bases). The CDR3 runs 14 residues. Germline V gene lookup returns CDR1 LGHDT and CDR2 YNNKEL (reference sequence). Trimming cost V 3 bases and J 12 bases, with 18 bases left between them. CDR3 region: CASSQHSGGYGQFF. CDR3 coding DNA: TGTGCCAGCAGCCAGCACTCGGGGGGCTATGGGCAGTTCTTC.

The chain joins TRBV7-8 to TRBJ2-1; the D gene is possibly TRBD1 (6 bases). CDR1 SGHVS and CDR2 FQNEAQ come from the germline V gene. Trimming stripped 1 base from V and 10 bases from J, with 11 bases between. The CDR3 is 13 residues long. The CDR3 nucleotides are TGTGCCAGCAGCTTAGGAAGGGGGAGCGAGCAGTTCTTC. Amino acid sequence: CASSLGRGSEQFF.

The V and J genes are TRBV6-5 and TRBJ1-2; the match to TRBD1 covers 8 bases. Germline values: CDR1 MNHEY, CDR2 SVGAGI. The CDR3 length is 12 residues. Losses at the gene ends were 6 bases for V and 4 bases for J; bases not matched to a gene: 1. CDR3 residues: CASRTGGYGYTF. In DNA, the CDR3 is TGTGCCAGCAGAACAGGGGGCTATGGCTACACCTTC.

This CDR3 reads CASSSLNSRLLGAEQYV. In DNA form, the CDR3 reads TGTGCCAGCAGCTCACTCAATTCGAGGCTTCTCGGGGCCGAGCAGTACGTC. The rearrangement uses TRBV11-2 and TRBJ2-7; perhaps D is TRBD1 or TRBD2 (5 bases each). This CDR3 is built from 17 residues. The V gene lost 4 bases and the J gene lost 6 bases, with 25 bases spanning the gap. CDR1 is SGHAT, CDR2 FQNNGV, per germline.